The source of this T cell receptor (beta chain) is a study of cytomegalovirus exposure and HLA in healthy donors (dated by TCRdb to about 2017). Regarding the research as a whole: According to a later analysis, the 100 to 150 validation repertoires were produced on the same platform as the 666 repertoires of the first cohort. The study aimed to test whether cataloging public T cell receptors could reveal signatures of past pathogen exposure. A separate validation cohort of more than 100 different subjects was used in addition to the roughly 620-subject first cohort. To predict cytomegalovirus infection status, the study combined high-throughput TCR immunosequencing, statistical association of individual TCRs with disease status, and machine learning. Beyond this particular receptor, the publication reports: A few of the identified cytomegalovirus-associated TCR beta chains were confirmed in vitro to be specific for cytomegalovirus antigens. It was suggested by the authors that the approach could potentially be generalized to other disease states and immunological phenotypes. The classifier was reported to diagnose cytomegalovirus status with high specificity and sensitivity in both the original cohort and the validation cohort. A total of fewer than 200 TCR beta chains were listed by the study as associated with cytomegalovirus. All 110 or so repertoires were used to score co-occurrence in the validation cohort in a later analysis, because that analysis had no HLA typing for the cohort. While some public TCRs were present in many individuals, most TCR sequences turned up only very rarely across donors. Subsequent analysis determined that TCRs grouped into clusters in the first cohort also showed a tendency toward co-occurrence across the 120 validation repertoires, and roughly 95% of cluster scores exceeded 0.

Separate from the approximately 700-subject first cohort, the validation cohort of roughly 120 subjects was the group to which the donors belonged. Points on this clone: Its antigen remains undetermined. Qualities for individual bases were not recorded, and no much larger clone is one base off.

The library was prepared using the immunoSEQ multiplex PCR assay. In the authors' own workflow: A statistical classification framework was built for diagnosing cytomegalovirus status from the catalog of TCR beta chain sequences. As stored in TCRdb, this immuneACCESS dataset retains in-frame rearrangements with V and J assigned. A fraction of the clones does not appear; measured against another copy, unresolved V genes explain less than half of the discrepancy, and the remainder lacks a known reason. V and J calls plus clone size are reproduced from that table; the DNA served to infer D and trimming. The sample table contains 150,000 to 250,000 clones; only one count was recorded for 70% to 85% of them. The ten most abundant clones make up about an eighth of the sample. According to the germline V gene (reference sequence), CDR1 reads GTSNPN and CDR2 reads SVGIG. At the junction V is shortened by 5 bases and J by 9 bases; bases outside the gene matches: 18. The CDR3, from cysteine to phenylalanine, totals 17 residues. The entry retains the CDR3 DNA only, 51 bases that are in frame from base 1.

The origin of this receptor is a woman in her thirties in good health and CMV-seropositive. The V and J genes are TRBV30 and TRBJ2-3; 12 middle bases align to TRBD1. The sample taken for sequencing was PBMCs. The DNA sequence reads TGTGCCTGGGAATTTCCCTACGGGACAGGGGGCTCATTAACGCAGTATTTT. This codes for CAWEFPYGTGGSLTQYF.